This T cell receptor beta chain stems from a study of blood T cell repertoires in COVID-19 (dated by TCRdb to between 2020 and 2021). General notes on the study: The collaborator samples originated in the United States, Italy and Spain and spanned the acute and convalescent phases of COVID-19. The samples were drawn from two sources: the first 160 participants of the ongoing ImmuneRACE study, and about 1,300 subjects contributed by 6 global collaborators. A freely available public database, intended as a resource for researchers studying the immune response to SARS-CoV-2, is where the repertoires were released. Nearly every sample came with metadata listing a de-identified subject ID, COVID-19 status, age in years and sex. Where available, HLA class I and class II types were taken from metadata supplied by the sample provider and were not determined by assay-based typing. Deeply sampled blood TCRbeta repertoires from subjects exposed to, actively infected with, or recovered from COVID-19 were included in the dataset. The prospective study material was composed of cDNA or gDNA derived from T cells, B-cell-depleted T cells, or PBMCs. What the research found in general, with its limitations: The amount of clinical and demographic metadata varied by source and participant and was provided uncurated.

Trimming takes 5 bases off V and 5 bases off J; junction bases not matched to a gene: 8. The CDR3 starts with the cysteine, ends with the phenylalanine, and has 14 residues. Just CDR3 DNA is preserved here, 42 bases in frame from base 1. CDR1 LNHDA and CDR2 SQIVND were looked up in the germline V gene (reference sequence). Collaborating institutions collected whole blood in K2EDTA tubes following their own protocols. For TCRbeta analysis, collaborators shipped samples in one of three forms: frozen whole blood, isolated PBMCs, or DNA extracted from either of those sample types. TCRbeta CDR3 regions were amplified from genomic DNA using the immunoSEQ Assay, a bias-controlled multiplex PCR. Per the original workflow: The number of nucleated cells in each sample was estimated by amplification of reference gene primers within the assay. To quantify the absolute abundance of each unique TCRbeta CDR3 rearrangement, sequence reads were collapsed and filtered. For each sample, productive Simpson clonality was calculated as the square root of Simpson's diversity index over productive rearrangements. Not all clones reach the TCRdb copy of this immuneACCESS table, which keeps in-frame sequences only. Checked studies attribute under half of the gap to unresolved V genes and leave the rest unexplained. V and J calls and clone size are those listed in that table; D and trimming were worked out from the DNA. This sample is represented by around 230,000 clones; around four fifths of them were singletons. The ten top clones hold 2.5% of the sample.

As to this clone: The clone's antigen remains unknown. No base quality values were provided; no much bigger clone lies one nucleotide off.

The specimen sequenced was peripheral blood. The source of this sequence is a woman between 40 and 55 years old with active or convalescent COVID-19. The chain is encoded by TRBV19 joined to TRBJ1-1, with 7 bases matching TRBD1. The CDR3 has the sequence CASSLRGRWTEAFF. The bases read TGTGCCAGTAGTTTAAGGGGGCGGTGGACTGAAGCTTTCTTT.